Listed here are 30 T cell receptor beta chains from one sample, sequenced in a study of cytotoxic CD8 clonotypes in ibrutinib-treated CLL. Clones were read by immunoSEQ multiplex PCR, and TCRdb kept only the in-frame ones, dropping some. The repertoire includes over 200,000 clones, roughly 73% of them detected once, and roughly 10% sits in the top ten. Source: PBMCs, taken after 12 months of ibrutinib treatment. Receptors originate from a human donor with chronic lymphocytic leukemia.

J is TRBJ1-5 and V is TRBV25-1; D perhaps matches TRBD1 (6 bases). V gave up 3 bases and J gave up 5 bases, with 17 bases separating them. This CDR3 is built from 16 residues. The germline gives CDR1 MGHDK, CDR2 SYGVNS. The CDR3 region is CASSEATGFSDQPQHF. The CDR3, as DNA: TGTGCCAGCAGTGAGGCAACAGGGTTTAGTGATCAGCCCCAGCATTTT.

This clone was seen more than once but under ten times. CDR3 nucleotides: TGTGCCAGCAGTGAACTTGCGGCAGGAACGGGTGGGGAGCTGTTTTTT. Protein: CASSELAAGTGGELFF. This rearrangement joins TRBV25-1 to TRBJ2-2; no firm D call. Germline CDR1 MGHDK, CDR2 SYGVNS. The V end was cut by 2 bases, the J end by 8 bases, with 18 bases between. The CDR3 has 16 residues.

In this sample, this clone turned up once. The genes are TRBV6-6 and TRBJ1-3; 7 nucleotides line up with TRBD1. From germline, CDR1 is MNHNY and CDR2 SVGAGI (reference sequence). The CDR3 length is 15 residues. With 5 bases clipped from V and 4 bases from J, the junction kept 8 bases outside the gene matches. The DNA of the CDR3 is TGTGCCAGCAGTCCCAGGACAGGTCAAGGAAACACCATATATTTT. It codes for CASSPRTGQGNTIYF.

The CDR3 spells CASSIETGSYEQYF. The CDR3 DNA reads TGTGCCAGTAGTATAGAAACAGGGAGCTACGAGCAGTACTTC. V and J are TRBV19 and TRBJ2-7; tentative D call: TRBD1 (6 bases). The CDR3 sequence is 14 residues long. Germline lookup yields CDR1 LNHDA and CDR2 SQIVND (reference sequence). The V gene lost 0 bases and the J gene lost 3 bases, with 9 bases spanning the gap.

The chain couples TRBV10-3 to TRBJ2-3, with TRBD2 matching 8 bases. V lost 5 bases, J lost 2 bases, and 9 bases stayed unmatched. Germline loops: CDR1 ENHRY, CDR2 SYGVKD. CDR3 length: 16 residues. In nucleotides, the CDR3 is TGTGCCATCAGTACCCCTGAGCGGGGGACCACAGATACGCAGTATTTT. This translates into CAISTPERGTTDTQYF.

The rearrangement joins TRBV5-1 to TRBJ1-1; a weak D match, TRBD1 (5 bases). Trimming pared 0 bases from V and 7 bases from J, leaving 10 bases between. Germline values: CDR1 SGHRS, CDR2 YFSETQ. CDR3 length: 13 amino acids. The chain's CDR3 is CASSLERDGEAFF. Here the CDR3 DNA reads TGCGCCAGCAGCTTGGAGCGGGACGGTGAAGCTTTCTTT.

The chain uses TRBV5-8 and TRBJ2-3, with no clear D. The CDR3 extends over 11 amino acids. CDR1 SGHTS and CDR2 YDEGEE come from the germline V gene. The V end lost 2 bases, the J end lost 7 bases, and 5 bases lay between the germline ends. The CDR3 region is CASSFSYTQYF. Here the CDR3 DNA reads TGTGCCAGCAGCTTCTCGTATACGCAGTATTTT.

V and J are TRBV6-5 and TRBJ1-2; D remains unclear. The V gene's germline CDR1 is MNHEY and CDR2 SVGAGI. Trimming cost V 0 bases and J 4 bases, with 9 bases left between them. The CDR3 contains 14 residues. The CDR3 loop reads CASSYSGGIYGYTF. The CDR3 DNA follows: TGTGCCAGCAGTTACTCGGGCGGTATCTATGGCTACACCTTC.

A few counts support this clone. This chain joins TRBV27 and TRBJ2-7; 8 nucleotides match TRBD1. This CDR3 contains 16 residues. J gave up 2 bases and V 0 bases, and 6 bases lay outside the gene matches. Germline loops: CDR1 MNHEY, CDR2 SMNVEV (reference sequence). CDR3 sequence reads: CASSLSVDRDAYEQYF. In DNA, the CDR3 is TGTGCCAGCAGTTTATCGGTGGACAGGGATGCCTACGAGCAGTACTTC.

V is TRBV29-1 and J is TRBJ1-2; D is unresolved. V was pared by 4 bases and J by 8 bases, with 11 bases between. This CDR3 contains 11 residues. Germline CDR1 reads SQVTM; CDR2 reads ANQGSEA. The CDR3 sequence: CSVGRPGGYTF. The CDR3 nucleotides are TGCAGCGTTGGAAGGCCGGGCGGCTACACCTTC.

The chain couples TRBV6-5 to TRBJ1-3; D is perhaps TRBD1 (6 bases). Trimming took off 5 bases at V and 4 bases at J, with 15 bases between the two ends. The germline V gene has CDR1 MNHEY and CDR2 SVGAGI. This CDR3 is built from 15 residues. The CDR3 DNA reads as TGTGCCAGCAGTACCGAACAGGGATCCGGAAACACCATATATTTT. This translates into CASSTEQGSGNTIYF.

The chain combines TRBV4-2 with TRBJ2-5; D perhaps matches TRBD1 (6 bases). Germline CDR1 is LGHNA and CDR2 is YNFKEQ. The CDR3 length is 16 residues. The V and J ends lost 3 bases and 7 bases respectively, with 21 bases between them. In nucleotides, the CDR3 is TGTGCCAGCAGCCAGATGTACAGGGAAGGTTATGGGACCCAGTACTTC. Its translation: CASSQMYREGYGTQYF.

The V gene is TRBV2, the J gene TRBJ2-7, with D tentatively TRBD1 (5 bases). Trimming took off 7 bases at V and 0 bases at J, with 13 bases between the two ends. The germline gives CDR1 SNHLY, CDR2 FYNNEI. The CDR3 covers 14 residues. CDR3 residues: CASIGQESSYEQYF. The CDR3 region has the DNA TGTGCCAGCATCGGACAAGAAAGCTCCTACGAGCAGTACTTC.

The CDR3 nucleotides read TGCAGCGTAACCGGGACGGTTAAGGACGAGCAGTACTTC. Translated, it gives CSVTGTVKDEQYF. The chain has TRBV29-1 and TRBJ2-7; D is tentatively TRBD1 or TRBD2 (5 bases each). There are 13 residues in the CDR3. Per germline, CDR1 SQVTM and CDR2 ANQGSEA. V lost 6 bases and J lost 5, with 17 bases in between.

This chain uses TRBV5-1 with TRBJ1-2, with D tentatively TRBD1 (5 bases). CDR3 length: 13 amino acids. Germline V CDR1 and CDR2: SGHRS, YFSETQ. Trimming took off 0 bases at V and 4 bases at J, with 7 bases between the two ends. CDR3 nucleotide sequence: TGCGCCAGCAGCTTGGTCGGGGCCTATGGCTACACCTTC. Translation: CASSLVGAYGYTF.

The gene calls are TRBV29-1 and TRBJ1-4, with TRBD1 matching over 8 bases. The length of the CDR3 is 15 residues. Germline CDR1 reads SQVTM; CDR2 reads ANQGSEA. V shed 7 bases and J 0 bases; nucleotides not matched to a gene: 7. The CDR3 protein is CSARGRGATNEKLFF. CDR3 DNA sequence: TGCAGCGCCAGGGGGCGAGGAGCAACTAATGAAAAACTGTTTTTT.

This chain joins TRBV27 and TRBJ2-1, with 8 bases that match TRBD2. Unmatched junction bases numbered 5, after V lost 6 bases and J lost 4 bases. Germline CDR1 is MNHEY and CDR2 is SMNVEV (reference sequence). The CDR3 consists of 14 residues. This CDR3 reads CASSELADYNEQFF. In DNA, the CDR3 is TGTGCCAGCAGCGAACTAGCGGATTACAATGAGCAGTTCTTC.

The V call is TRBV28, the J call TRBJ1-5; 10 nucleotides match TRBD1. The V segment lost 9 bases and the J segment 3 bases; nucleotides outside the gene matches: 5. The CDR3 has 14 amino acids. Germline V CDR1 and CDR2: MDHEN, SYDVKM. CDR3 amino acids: CASRTGGYNQPQHF. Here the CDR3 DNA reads TGTGCCAGTCGGACAGGGGGGTACAATCAGCCCCAGCATTTT.

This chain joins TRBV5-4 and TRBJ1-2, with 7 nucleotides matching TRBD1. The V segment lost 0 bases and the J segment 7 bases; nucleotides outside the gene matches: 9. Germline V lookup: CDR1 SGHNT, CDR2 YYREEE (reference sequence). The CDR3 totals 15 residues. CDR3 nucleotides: TGTGCCAGCAGCTTGGTTCAGGGGGTTGTAGGTGGCTACACCTTC. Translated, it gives CASSLVQGVVGGYTF.

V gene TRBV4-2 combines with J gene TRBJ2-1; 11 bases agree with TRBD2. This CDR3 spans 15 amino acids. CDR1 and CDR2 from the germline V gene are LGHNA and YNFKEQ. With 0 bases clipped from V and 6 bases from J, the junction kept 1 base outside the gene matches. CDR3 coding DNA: TGTGCCAGCAGCCAAGAGGGACTAGCGGCCAATGAGCAGTTCTTC. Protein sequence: CASSQEGLAANEQFF.

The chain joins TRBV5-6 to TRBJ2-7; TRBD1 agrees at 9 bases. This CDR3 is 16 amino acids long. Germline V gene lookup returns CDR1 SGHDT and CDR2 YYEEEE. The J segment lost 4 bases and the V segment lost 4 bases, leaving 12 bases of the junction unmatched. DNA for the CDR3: TGTGCCAGCAGCGCTATCGGGACAGGGTCGGGGTACGAGCAGTACTTC. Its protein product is CASSAIGTGSGYEQYF.

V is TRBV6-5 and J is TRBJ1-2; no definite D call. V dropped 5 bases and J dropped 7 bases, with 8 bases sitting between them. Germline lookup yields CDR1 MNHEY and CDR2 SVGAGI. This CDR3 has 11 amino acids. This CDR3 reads CASSPGFGYTF. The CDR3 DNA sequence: TGTGCCAGCAGTCCGGGTTTTGGCTACACCTTC.

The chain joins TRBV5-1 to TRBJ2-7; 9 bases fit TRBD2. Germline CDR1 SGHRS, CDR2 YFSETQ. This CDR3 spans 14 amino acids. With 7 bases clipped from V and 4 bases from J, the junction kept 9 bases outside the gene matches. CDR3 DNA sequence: TGCGCCAGCTCTTCCGGGACTAGCCTATACGAGCAGTACTTC. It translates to CASSSGTSLYEQYF.

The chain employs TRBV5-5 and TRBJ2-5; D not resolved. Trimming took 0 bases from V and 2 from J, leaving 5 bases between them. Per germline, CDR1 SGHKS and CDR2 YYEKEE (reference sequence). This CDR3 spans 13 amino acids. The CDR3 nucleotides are TGTGCCAGCAGCTTGGCCAGGCAAGAGACCCAGTACTTC. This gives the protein CASSLARQETQYF.

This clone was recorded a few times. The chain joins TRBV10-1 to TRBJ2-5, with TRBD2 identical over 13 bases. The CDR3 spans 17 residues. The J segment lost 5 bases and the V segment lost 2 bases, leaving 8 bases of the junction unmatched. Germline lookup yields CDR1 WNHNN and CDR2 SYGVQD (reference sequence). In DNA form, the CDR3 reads TGCGCCAGCAGTGAGAGGACTAGCGGGAGCCGGCGTGAGACCCAGTACTTC. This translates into CASSERTSGSRRETQYF.

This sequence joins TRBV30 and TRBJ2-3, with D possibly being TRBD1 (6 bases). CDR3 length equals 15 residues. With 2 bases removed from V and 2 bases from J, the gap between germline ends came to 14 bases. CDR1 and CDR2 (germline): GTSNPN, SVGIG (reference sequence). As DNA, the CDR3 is TGTGCCTGGAGTTCAGGACAGATCTACACAGATACGCAGTATTTT. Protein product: CAWSSGQIYTDTQYF.

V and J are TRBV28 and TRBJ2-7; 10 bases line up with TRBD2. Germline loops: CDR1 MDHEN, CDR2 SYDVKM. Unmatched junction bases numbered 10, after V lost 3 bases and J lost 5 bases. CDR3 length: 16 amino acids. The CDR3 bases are TGTGCCAGCAGTTTTGGGGTAGCGGGAGGTGAGAACGAGCAGTACTTC. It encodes CASSFGVAGGENEQYF.

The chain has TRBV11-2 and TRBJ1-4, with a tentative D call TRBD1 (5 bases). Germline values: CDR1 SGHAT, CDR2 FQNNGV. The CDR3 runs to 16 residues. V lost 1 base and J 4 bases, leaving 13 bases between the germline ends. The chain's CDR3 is CASSLVGGALNEKLFF. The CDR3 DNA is TGTGCCAGCAGCTTAGTAGGTGGGGCACTTAATGAAAAACTGTTTTTT.

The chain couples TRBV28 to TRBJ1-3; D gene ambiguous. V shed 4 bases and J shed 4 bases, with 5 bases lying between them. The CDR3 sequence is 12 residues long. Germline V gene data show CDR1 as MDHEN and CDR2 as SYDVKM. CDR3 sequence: CASSSPGNTIYF. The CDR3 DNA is TGTGCCAGCAGTTCCCCCGGAAACACCATATATTTT.

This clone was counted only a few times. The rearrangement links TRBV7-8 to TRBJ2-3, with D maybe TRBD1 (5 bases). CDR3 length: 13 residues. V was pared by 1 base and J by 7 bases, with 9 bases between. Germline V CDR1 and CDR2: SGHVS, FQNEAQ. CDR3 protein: CASSLEYRNTQYF. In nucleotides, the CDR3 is TGTGCCAGCAGCTTAGAATACAGGAATACGCAGTATTTT.